Detailed here is one TCR beta chain. Method: immunoSEQ multiplex PCR; TCRdb's copy keeps in-frame clones and lacks some. The sample has roughly 560,000 clones, about 84% seen once. This sample is part of a study of shared T cell receptors in the human thymus. Unmatched junction bases numbered 1, after V lost 0 bases and J lost 4 bases. CDR3 length: 14 amino acids. The germline gives CDR1 MNHEY, CDR2 SMNVEV (reference sequence). The same data also went into a second study, on human thymus T cells. As reported in that work: Donation came from healthy Finnish infants having corrective surgery for congenital heart defects. The study used thymus tissue resected during corrective heart surgery. Repertoires from thymus and blood appeared to show biased V and J gene usage. Related work showed strongly overlapping thymic repertoires across unrelated individuals.

The chain recombines TRBV27 with TRBJ2-5; 8 bases line up with TRBD2. This clonotype was sampled from a boy in the first two years of life with a congenital heart defect. Sequencing input: thymocytes. CDR3 sequence (DNA): TGTGCCAGCAGTTTATCTAGCGGGATAGAGACCCAGTACTTC. Translation gives CASSLSSGIETQYF.